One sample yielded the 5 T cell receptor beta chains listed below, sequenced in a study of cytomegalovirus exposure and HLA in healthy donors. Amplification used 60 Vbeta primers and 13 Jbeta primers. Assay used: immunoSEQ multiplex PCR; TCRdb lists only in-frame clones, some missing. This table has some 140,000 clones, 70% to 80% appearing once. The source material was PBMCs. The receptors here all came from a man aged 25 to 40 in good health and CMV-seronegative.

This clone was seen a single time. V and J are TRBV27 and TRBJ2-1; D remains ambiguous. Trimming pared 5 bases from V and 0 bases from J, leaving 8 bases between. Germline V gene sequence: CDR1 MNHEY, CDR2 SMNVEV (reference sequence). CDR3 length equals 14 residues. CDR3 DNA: TGTGCCAGCAGTACAGATTCCTCCTACAATGAGCAGTTCTTC. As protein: CASSTDSSYNEQFF.

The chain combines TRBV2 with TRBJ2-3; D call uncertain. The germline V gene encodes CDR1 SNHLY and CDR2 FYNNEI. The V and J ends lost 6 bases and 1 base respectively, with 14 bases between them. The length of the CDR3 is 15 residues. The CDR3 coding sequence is TGTGCCAGCAGGCGGCAGTTCGGTCGCACAGATACGCAGTATTTT. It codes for CASRRQFGRTDTQYF.

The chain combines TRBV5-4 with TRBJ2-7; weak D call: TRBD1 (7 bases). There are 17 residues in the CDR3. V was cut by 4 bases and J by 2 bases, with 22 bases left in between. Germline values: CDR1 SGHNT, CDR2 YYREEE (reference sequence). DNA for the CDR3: TGTGCCAGCAGCCCCTCGGGGGACAGTTATTTCCCCTACGAGCAGTACTTC. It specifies CASSPSGDSYFPYEQYF.

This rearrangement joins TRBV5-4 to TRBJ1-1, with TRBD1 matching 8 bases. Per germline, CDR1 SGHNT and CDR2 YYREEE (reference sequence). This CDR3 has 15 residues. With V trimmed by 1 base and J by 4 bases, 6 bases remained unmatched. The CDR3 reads CASSLWSGGRTEAFF. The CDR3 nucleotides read TGTGCCAGCAGCTTGTGGTCAGGGGGCCGCACTGAAGCTTTCTTT.

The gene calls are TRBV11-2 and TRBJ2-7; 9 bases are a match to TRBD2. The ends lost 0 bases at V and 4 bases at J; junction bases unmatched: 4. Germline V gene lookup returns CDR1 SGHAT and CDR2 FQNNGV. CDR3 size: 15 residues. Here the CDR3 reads CASSLDPGLAYEQYF. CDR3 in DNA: TGTGCCAGCAGCTTAGACCCGGGACTAGCATACGAGCAGTACTTC.